The 23 T cell receptor beta chains presented below share a single source sample, sequenced in a study of blood T cells in healthy people across ages. A second about 7 to 12 cycle PCR used barcoded and J-beta primers. TCRdb re-derived calls from the 5' RACE reads in MiXCR, one entry per CDR3 protein. Counted here are about 1.8 million distinct CDR3 sequences, about 50% occurring once; the ten biggest clones make up approximately 2%. The sequenced material came from blood. These receptors all come from a middle-aged woman in good health.

Regarding this clonotype: Since no conserved phenylalanine or tryptophan closes the CDR3, a read error is the likely cause. The chain recombines TRBV10-3 with TRBJ1-2, with TRBD1 matching over 8 bases. Per the germline V gene, CDR1 is ENHRY and CDR2 is SYGVKD. The CDR3 has 17 amino acids. The V gene end was trimmed by 4 bases and the J gene end by 0 bases; junction bases not matched to a gene: 10. CDR3 amino acids: CAISGGARQGTNYGYTL. CDR3 nucleotide sequence: TGTGCCATCAGTGGCGGGGCTCGACAGGGGACTAACTATGGCTACACCTTA.

The chain combines TRBV15 with TRBJ2-4; D ambiguous. CDR3 length equals 14 residues. V dropped 0 bases and J dropped 3 bases, with 6 bases sitting between them. Germline-derived CDR1 and CDR2 are LNHNV and YYDKDF (reference sequence). For the CDR3, the DNA is TGTGCCACCAGCAGAGACAACGGCAAAAACATTCAGTACTTC. Encoded protein: CATSRDNGKNIQYF.

The chain recombines TRBV28 with TRBJ1-1, with D unresolved. Germline V gene lookup returns CDR1 MDHEN and CDR2 SYDVKM. Trimming removed 8 bases from V and 1 base from J, with 14 bases in between. The length of the CDR3 is 14 residues. CDR3 loop: CASLEGGANTEAFF. As DNA, the CDR3 is TGTGCCAGCCTCGAGGGTGGAGCGAACACTGAAGCTTTCTTT.

This chain uses TRBV9 with TRBJ2-5, with 8 bases fitting TRBD2. Germline CDR1 SGDLS, CDR2 YYNGEE. V shed 0 bases, J shed 11 bases, and the junction held 18 bases outside the gene matches. The CDR3 spans 17 residues. The CDR3 loop is CASSVVAKRGPRNEQYF. Here the CDR3 DNA reads TGTGCCAGCAGCGTAGTAGCGAAGCGGGGGCCGCGCAATGAGCAGTACTTC.

CDR3 protein: CASSEVAGVHQPQHF. Here the CDR3 DNA reads TGTGCCAGCAGTGAAGTTGCAGGGGTGCACCAGCCCCAGCATTTT. The gene calls are TRBV2 and TRBJ1-5; TRBD1 might be the D (6 bases). The V and J ends lost 1 base and 7 bases respectively, with 14 bases between them. CDR1 and CDR2 from the germline V gene are SNHLY and FYNNEI. CDR3 size: 15 residues.

V usage is TRBV28 and J usage is TRBJ1-5; D unclear. V was clipped by 3 bases and J by 5 bases, with 8 bases between them. The germline CDR1 and CDR2 sequences are MDHEN and SYDVKM. This CDR3 has 13 amino acids. This CDR3 reads CASSFVVDQPQHF. CDR3 nucleotide sequence: TGTGCCAGCAGTTTTGTGGTTGATCAGCCCCAGCATTTT.

The V gene is TRBV21-1, the J gene TRBJ2-3; the table calls TRBD1, which could not be checked here. TRBV21-1 is termed a pseudogene. CDR3 length: 15 amino acids. CDR3 nucleotide sequence: TGTGCCAACAGCAAAGTGGGGGACAAGTTAGGTACGCAGTATTTT. Translation gives CANSKVGDKLGTQYF.

This clonotype has more than one count but fewer than ten. The V and J genes are TRBV10-3 and TRBJ2-3; the match to TRBD1 covers 7 bases. CDR1 is ENHRY, CDR2 SYGVKD, per germline. V gave up 0 bases and J gave up 3 bases; unmatched junction bases: 6. This CDR3 spans 16 amino acids. The CDR3 DNA reads TGTGCCATCAGTGAGTCGGCCAGGGGGTTTACAGATACGCAGTATTTT. Translation: CAISESARGFTDTQYF.

A few counts support this clonotype. This chain links TRBV7-2 with TRBJ1-2; the match to TRBD1 covers 10 bases. J lost 2 bases, V lost 0 bases, and 3 bases had no gene match. This CDR3 region has 16 residues. Germline assignment: CDR1 SGHTA and CDR2 FQGNSA. CDR3 bases: TGTGCCAGCAGCTTAGCGATGACAGGGGGCAACTATGGCTACACCTTC. Translated, it gives CASSLAMTGGNYGYTF.

The J gene is TRBJ1-4, the V gene TRBV12-3 or TRBV12-4; 7 positions match TRBD1. Trimming at V came to 7 bases and at J to 5 bases, leaving 7 bases not matched to a gene. The CDR3 consists of 14 residues. The CDR3 DNA sequence: TGTGCCAGCAAGGCGACAGGGTCCAATGAAAAACTGTTTTTT. Translated, it gives CASKATGSNEKLFF.

Worth noting for this clonotype: It may be a read error: a sequence one base away is much more abundant. The chain is built from TRBV4-3 and TRBJ2-1; D is unresolved. TRBJ2-7 explains the end of the DNA better; the J call may be wrong. The germline gives CDR1 LGHNA, CDR2 YSLEER. The CDR3 extends over 15 amino acids. The CDR3 is CASSQEASSYNEQYF. CDR3 DNA: TGCGCCAGCAGCCAAGAGGCAAGCTCCTACAATGAGCAGTACTTC.

V gene TRBV7-2 combines with J gene TRBJ2-5; the D call may be TRBD1 or TRBD2 (5 bases each). The closer fit of TRBJ2-7 to the DNA end suggests the J call may be wrong. This CDR3 region has 13 residues. Germline V CDR1 and CDR2: SGHTA, FQGNSA. The CDR3 bases are TGTGCCAGCAGCACGGGACCAACCTACGAGCAGTACTTC. Amino acid sequence: CASSTGPTYEQYF.

The chain joins TRBV7-2 to TRBJ2-2; 10 bases line up with TRBD2. Germline CDR1 SGHTA, CDR2 FQGNSA. After removal of 2 bases from V and 15 bases from J, the junction contained 6 bases not matched to a gene. This CDR3 comprises 13 residues. The CDR3: CASSLTSGARLFF. The CDR3 DNA follows: TGTGCCAGCAGCTTAACTAGCGGGGCCCGGTTGTTTTTT.

The chain is built from TRBV29-1 and TRBJ2-3, with 7 bases identical to TRBD2. Germline V CDR1 and CDR2: SQVTM, ANQGSEA. J was trimmed by 2 bases and V by 4 bases; bases with no gene match: 9. This CDR3 comprises 15 residues. The CDR3: CSVGWLAATTDTQYF. The CDR3 DNA sequence: TGCAGCGTTGGATGGCTAGCGGCTACCACAGATACGCAGTATTTT.

This sequence joins TRBV20-1 and TRBJ2-3, with D tentatively TRBD1 (5 bases). The CDR3 totals 13 residues. Germline V gives CDR1 DFQATT, CDR2 SNEGSKA (reference sequence). With 4 bases removed from V and 2 bases from J, the gap between germline ends came to 10 bases. The CDR3 reads CSAKDIYTDTQYF. The DNA of the CDR3 is TGCAGTGCTAAGGACATCTACACAGATACGCAGTATTTT.

This clonotype was seen a handful of times. One base away lies a much larger clone, so this may be a sequencing read error. The rearrangement uses TRBV24-1 and TRBJ2-7; 8 nucleotides agree with TRBD1. Germline V CDR1 and CDR2: KGHDR, SFDVKD. There are 12 residues in the CDR3. J was trimmed by 7 bases and V by 6 bases; bases with no gene match: 4. DNA of the CDR3: TGTGCCACCAGTCCAGGGGGCAATGAGCAGTACTTC. It encodes CATSPGGNEQYF.

This chain joins TRBV18 and TRBJ1-4; 10 bases agree with TRBD1. Losses at the gene ends were 2 bases for V and 7 bases for J; bases not matched to a gene: 13. Germline CDR1 reads KGHSH; CDR2 reads LQKENI. This CDR3 is 18 amino acids long. The CDR3 DNA follows: TGTGCCAGCTCACCAGGCGGGACAGGGGTCTCATGGAGTGAAAAACTGTTTTTT. Its protein product is CASSPGGTGVSWSEKLFF.

The chain combines TRBV16 with TRBJ1-4, with 7 bases aligning to TRBD1. This CDR3 spans 14 amino acids. J was trimmed by 8 bases and V by 4 bases; bases with no gene match: 7. Germline V gives CDR1 KGHSY, CDR2 FQNENV. The CDR3 region is CASSRIQGREKLFF. The DNA for the CDR3 is TGTGCCAGCAGCCGTATACAGGGGAGAGAAAAACTGTTTTTT.

The chain employs TRBV6-1 and TRBJ2-4, with a weak D call TRBD1 (5 bases). Matching the DNA end better, TRBJ2-7 makes the J call doubtful. CDR1 and CDR2 from the germline V gene are MNHNS and SASEGT. The CDR3 loop spans 14 amino acids. In DNA form, the CDR3 reads TGTGCCAGCAGTGAAGCGGGCAGGGTGTACGAGCAGTACTTC. Its translation: CASSEAGRVYEQYF.

This clonotype was detected only a few times. V and J are TRBV4-3 and TRBJ2-5; 10 nucleotides agree with TRBD1. The CDR3 runs to 18 residues. Germline-derived CDR1 and CDR2 are LGHNA and YSLEER. V was clipped by 4 bases and J by 5 bases; unmatched bases: 16. CDR3 sequence: CASSPPWKGTGVLETQYF. The CDR3 DNA follows: TGCGCCAGCAGCCCCCCTTGGAAGGGGACAGGGGTTTTGGAGACCCAGTACTTC.

This clonotype was seen only a few times. V and J are TRBV28 and TRBJ2-1, with D possibly called TRBD1 or TRBD2 (5 bases each). The CDR3 contains 16 residues. Deletions cut 7 bases from V and 3 bases from J, with 19 bases between. The V gene's germline CDR1 is MDHEN and CDR2 SYDVKM. In nucleotides, the CDR3 is TGTGCCAGCAAAGCACGAGGGGACCCGATCTACAATGAGCAGTTCTTC. It encodes CASKARGDPIYNEQFF. The full variable domain, with the rest looked up from reference TRBV28 and TRBJ2-1, is DVKVTQSSRYLVKRTGEKVFLECVQDMDHENMFWYRQDPGLGLRLIYFSYDVKMKEKGDIPEGYSVSREKKERFSLILESASTNQTSMYLCASKARGDPIYNEQFFGPGTRLTVL.

The chain employs TRBV7-2 and TRBJ2-3, with D possibly called TRBD1 or TRBD2 (5 bases each). This CDR3 comprises 15 residues. The V gene lost 3 bases and the J gene lost 5 bases, with 15 bases spanning the gap. Germline CDR1 is SGHTA and CDR2 is FQGNSA. CDR3 bases: TGTGCCAGCAGCTTCCGGGACCTGGCGCTAGATACGCAGTATTTT. This sequence encodes CASSFRDLALDTQYF.

The V call is TRBV6-1, the J call TRBJ2-3; D assignment may be TRBD1 or TRBD2 (5 bases each). Germline values: CDR1 MNHNS, CDR2 SASEGT. The CDR3 sequence is 13 residues long. The V end was cut by 6 bases, the J end by 7 bases, with 14 bases between. DNA of the CDR3: TGTGCCAGCAGCCCGGGACGCCCAAATACGCAGTATTTT. Translation gives CASSPGRPNTQYF.